This TCR beta chain was sequenced in a study of blood T cell repertoires in COVID-19. TCRdb's table, derived via immunoSEQ multiplex PCR, lists solely in-frame clones and lacks some. The sample yields some 270,000 clones, roughly 85% seen once. All enrollees were about 18 to 95 years old and from roughly 26 US areas. Cohorts were based on clinical histories the participants reported. The CDR3 consists of 13 residues. Germline values: CDR1 SQVTM, CDR2 ANQGSEA. V was trimmed by 5 bases and J by 0 bases, leaving 11 bases between them. The source is a young woman who had recovered from COVID-19. V gene TRBV29-1 combines with J gene TRBJ2-7; TRBD1 is a possible D gene (6 bases). The specimen was PBMCs or T cells enriched from blood (not recorded which). The CDR3 reads CSVLGTFSYEQYF. Written as DNA, the CDR3 is TGCAGCGTTCTCGGGACATTCTCCTACGAGCAGTACTTC.